This TCR beta chain was profiled in a study of blood T cell repertoires in COVID-19. Across the whole study: Acute and convalescent COVID-19 specimens originated in the United States, Italy and Spain.

Trimming pared 2 bases from V and 5 bases from J, leaving 7 bases between. This CDR3 contains 12 residues. The germline V gene encodes CDR1 SGDLS and CDR2 YYNGEE. TCRdb keeps only in-frame clones here, not all; method: immunoSEQ multiplex PCR. The sample yields 350,000 to 550,000 clones, 70% to 90% seen once. The chain couples TRBV9 to TRBJ2-5; no definite D call. The source material was PBMCs or T cells enriched from blood (not recorded which). This receptor was taken from a woman in her late teens or twenties with acute COVID-19. CDR3 protein: CASSVPGETQYF. CDR3 DNA sequence: TGTGCCAGCAGCGTTCCCGGGGAGACCCAGTACTTC.